A selection of T cell receptor beta chains follows, all from one sample in a study of T-cell reconstitution after alpha-beta-depleted transplantation in children. One entry per CDR3 protein results from TCRdb running MiXCR on the PCR reads. The data contain around 400,000 distinct CDR3 sequences, 11% of them singletons. The specimen comprised PBMCs from the stem cell graft donor, sampled from the stem cell graft. Receptors were obtained from a human donor who donated a stem cell graft to a child with acute myeloid leukemia. Each CDR3 is given with its conserved first and last residue. A D gene is named only where the DNA matches it firmly. Size tells how often a clone was seen (once, few, many) or the class of an expanded clone, and some rows leave it out.

clone size | D gene | J gene | V gene | CDR3 DNA | CDR3 protein
NA | NA | TRBJ1-3 | TRBV20-1 | TGCAGTGCTCGGGACGACTACTCTGGAAACACCATATATTTT | CSARDDYSGNTIYF
NA | NA | TRBJ1-1 | TRBV20-1 | TGCAGTGCTCCACCGGGGTCGAACACTGAAGCTTTCTTT | CSAPPGSNTEAFF
NA | TRBD1 | TRBJ2-7 | TRBV5-4 | TGTGCCAGCAGCAAGACAGGGGGAAGGGTGGAGCAGTACTTC | CASSKTGGRVEQYF
many | TRBD1 | TRBJ2-4 | TRBV28 | TGTGCCAGCAGTTTGTTAGGGGGCGCGGCCAAAAACATTCAGTACTTC | CASSLLGGAAKNIQYF
few | NA | TRBJ2-1 | TRBV14 | TGTGCCAGCAGCCAAGAGGCCAGCATCGGTGAGCAGTTCTTC | CASSQEASIGEQFF
many | NA | TRBJ1-6 | TRBV6-2/TRBV6-3 | TGTGCCAGCAGTTACTCGACCGGACAGCCGGATAATTCACCCCTCCACTTT | CASSYSTGQPDNSPLHF
NA | TRBD1 | TRBJ2-5 | TRBV12-3/TRBV12-4 | TGTGCCAGCAGTTCCCAAGACAGGGGCTGGGGAGATGAGACCCAGTACTTC | CASSSQDRGWGDETQYF
few | TRBD2 | TRBJ2-1 | TRBV18 | TGTGCCAGCTCACCAACATTGACTAGCGGGGGGTACAAGTTCTTC | CASSPTLTSGGYKFF
NA | TRBD2 | TRBJ2-5 | TRBV11-1 | TGTGCCAGCAGCCGCCGGGAGGGAAGATGGCAGAAGCAAGAGACCCAGTACTTC | CASSRREGRWQKQETQYF
few | TRBD1 | TRBJ2-5 | TRBV7-7 | TGTGCTAGCAGCTCACGGACAGGTTTCGAAGAGACCCAGTACTTC | CASSSRTGFEETQYF
few | NA | TRBJ2-5 | TRBV9 | TGTGCCAGCAGCCCCCCCGGGCAGGGAGAGACCCAGTACTTC | CASSPPGQGETQYF
NA | NA | TRBJ2-7 | TRBV5-1 | TGCGCCAGCAGCTTGGTGCGCAGCAGCGACGAGCAGTACTTC | CASSLVRSSDEQYF
few | TRBD2 | TRBJ2-1 | TRBV20-1 | TGCAGTACAGCGAGCGGGAGATCCTACAATGAGCAGTTCTTC | CSTASGRSYNEQFF
NA | TRBD1 | TRBJ1-5 | TRBV4-1 | TGCGCCAGCAGCCAAGATCCACTAACAGGGGAAGGCGAAAAGCCCCAGCATTTT | CASSQDPLTGEGEKPQHF
NA | TRBD1 | TRBJ1-2 | TRBV6-1 | TGTGCCAGCAGCATCCAAGACAGGGCTGGTGGCTATGGCTACACCTTC | CASSIQDRAGGYGYTF
NA | TRBD1 | TRBJ2-1 | TRBV28 | TGTGCCAGCAGTTTAAGCCAGGGGGCCCTCGATGAGCAGTTCTTC | CASSLSQGALDEQFF
NA | NA | TRBJ2-7 | TRBV7-2 | TGTGCCAGCAGCTTAGGGTTCAGCTCCTACGAGCAGTACTTC | CASSLGFSSYEQYF
NA | NA | TRBJ2-1 | TRBV7-9 | TGTGCCAGCAGCTTGGCGGGAACTGTTAGCAATGAGCAGTTCTTC | CASSLAGTVSNEQFF
NA | TRBD2 | TRBJ2-4 | TRBV4-1 | TGCGCCAGCAGCCCTTACCTAGCGGGAGGGCCGGCCAAAAACATTCAGTACTTC | CASSPYLAGGPAKNIQYF
many | TRBD2 | TRBJ2-1 | TRBV5-4 | TGTGCCAGCAGCTTGATGGGCGGGAGTGATGAGCAGTTCTTC | CASSLMGGSDEQFF
NA | NA | TRBJ1-6 | TRBV20-1 | TGCAGTGCTGGGACCGGCGATTCACCCCTCCACTTT | CSAGTGDSPLHF
NA | TRBD2 | TRBJ2-1 | TRBV20-1 | TGCAGTGTCGGAACCGGGACTAGCGGGAGGGCCTTGGAGCAGTTCTTC | CSVGTGTSGRALEQFF